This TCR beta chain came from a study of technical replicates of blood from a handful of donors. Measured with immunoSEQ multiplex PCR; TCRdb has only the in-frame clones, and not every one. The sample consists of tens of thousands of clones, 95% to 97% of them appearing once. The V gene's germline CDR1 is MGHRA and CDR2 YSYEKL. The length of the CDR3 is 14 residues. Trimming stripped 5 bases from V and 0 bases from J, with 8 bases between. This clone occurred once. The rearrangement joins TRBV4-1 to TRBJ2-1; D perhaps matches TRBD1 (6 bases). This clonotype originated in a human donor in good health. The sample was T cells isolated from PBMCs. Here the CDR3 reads CASSTDSSYNEQFF. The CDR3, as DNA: TGCGCCAGCAGCACGGACAGCTCCTACAATGAGCAGTTCTTC.